The 11 T cell receptor beta chains given below trace back to one sample, sequenced in a study of naive and memory T cell subsets. An equimolar mix of two oligonucleotides served as the beta constant-region primer for TRBC1 and TRBC2. The ligated cDNA underwent four PCR rounds using SP2 and nested alpha and beta constant-region primers. Each CDR3 protein is one row after TCRdb ran MiXCR on the UMI-ligation and nested PCR reads. The data contain 25,000 to 40,000 distinct CDR3 sequences, 18% of them singletons. The specimen sequenced was effector memory CD4+ T cells from blood. The subset denotes: effector memory, CD45RA- CD27-. The source is a human donor in good health.

The rearrangement uses TRBV3-1 and TRBJ2-3; D call uncertain. In germline, CDR1 is LGHDT, CDR2 YNNKEL (reference sequence). V lost 6 bases, J lost 3 bases, and 10 bases lay in between. The CDR3 is 13 amino acids. The CDR3 bases are TGTGCCAGCAGGCATCTAGTGACAGATACGCAGTATTTT. Translating it yields CASRHLVTDTQYF.

This chain joins TRBV29-1 and TRBJ1-6; D is unclear. The CDR3 runs to 13 residues. Deletions cut 6 bases from V and 0 bases from J, with 6 bases between. Germline V gene sequence: CDR1 SQVTM, CDR2 ANQGSEA. The CDR3 region is CSVRSSYNSPLHF. CDR3 coding DNA: TGCAGCGTCAGGAGCTCCTATAATTCACCCCTCCACTTT.

The CDR3, as DNA: TGTGCCAGCAGTGAAGCAAGGGGGACAGGAACCTACGAGCAGTACTTC. Translation gives CASSEARGTGTYEQYF. The J gene is TRBJ2-7, the V gene TRBV2; 8 nucleotides agree with TRBD1. The CDR3 has 16 amino acids. CDR1 and CDR2 (germline): SNHLY, FYNNEI. Trimming cost V 0 bases and J 2 bases; bases outside gene matches: 6.

This clonotype came up many times. V gene TRBV20-1 combines with J gene TRBJ1-6; no definite D call. CDR3 length: 14 residues. Germline lookup yields CDR1 DFQATT and CDR2 SNEGSKA (reference sequence). The V and J ends lost 3 bases and 5 bases respectively, with 11 bases between them. This chain's CDR3 is CSASVGMDNSPLHF. CDR3 nucleotides: TGCAGTGCTAGTGTCGGGATGGATAATTCACCCCTCCACTTT.

The genes are TRBV4-3 and TRBJ1-4, with 9 nucleotides matching TRBD1. Per the germline V gene, CDR1 is LGHNA and CDR2 is YSLEER. CDR3 length: 22 amino acids. With 2 bases clipped from V and 0 bases from J, the junction kept 19 bases outside the gene matches. For the CDR3, the DNA is TGCGCCAGCAGCCAATACCTCGTCGGACAGGGGACGAGGAAGGCAACTAATGAAAAACTGTTTTTT. It translates to CASSQYLVGQGTRKATNEKLFF.

This clonotype showed up just a few times. The J gene is TRBJ1-5, the V gene TRBV6-6, with TRBD1 matching over 7 bases. The length of the CDR3 is 14 residues. J gave up 3 bases and V 6 bases, and 5 bases lay outside the gene matches. Germline assignment: CDR1 MNHNY and CDR2 SVGAGI (reference sequence). CDR3 region: CASSTTGTNQPQHF. Here the CDR3 DNA reads TGTGCCAGCAGCACGACAGGGACCAATCAGCCCCAGCATTTT.

This clonotype was observed a handful of times. The CDR3 loop reads CASSQPRQAQRFF. CDR3 coding DNA: TGTGCCAGCAGCCAACCTAGACAGGCCCAACGGTTTTTT. This chain connects TRBV4-2 to TRBJ1-4; TRBD1 might be the D (6 bases). CDR3 size: 13 residues. Trimming removed 2 bases at V and 16 bases at J, with 17 bases between. CDR1 LGHNA and CDR2 YNFKEQ come from the germline V gene.

This clonotype was counted a few times. The chain carries TRBV5-4 and TRBJ2-3; 13 positions match TRBD2. CDR3 length: 15 amino acids. The trim removed 1 base at V and 5 bases at J, leaving 1 base unmatched. Germline lookup yields CDR1 SGHNT and CDR2 YYREEE (reference sequence). CDR3 DNA: TGTGCCAGCAGCTTGCGGACTAGCGGGAGAGATACGCAGTATTTT. Translated: CASSLRTSGRDTQYF. Full variable domain (rest looked up from reference TRBV5-4 and TRBJ2-3): ETGVTQSPTHLIKTRGQQVTLRCSSQSGHNTVSWYQQALGQGPQFIFQYYREEENGRGNFPPRFSGLQFPNYSSELNVNALELDDSALYLCASSLRTSGRDTQYFGPGTRLTVL.

This chain links TRBV11-3 with TRBJ2-1; possible D gene TRBD1, 6 bases. Germline assignment: CDR1 SGHNT and CDR2 YENEEA. CDR3 size: 12 residues. Trimming removed 5 bases at V and 6 bases at J, with 8 bases between. In DNA form, the CDR3 reads TGTGCCAGCAGCCAGGACAGCAATGAGCAGTTCTTC. Its translation is CASSQDSNEQFF.

There are many counts of this clonotype. Here the CDR3 reads CATSRNRATNEKLFF. The CDR3 DNA reads TGTGCCACCAGCAGGAACAGGGCAACTAATGAAAAACTGTTTTTT. J is TRBJ1-4 and V is TRBV15; a weak D match, TRBD1 (6 bases). The CDR3 runs to 15 residues. Trimming removed 3 bases at V and 0 bases at J, with 8 bases between. CDR1 is LNHNV and CDR2 is YYDKDF in the germline V gene (reference sequence).

This sequence joins TRBV30 and TRBJ2-4; perhaps TRBD1 as D (5 bases). The CDR3 spans 15 residues. Per germline, CDR1 GTSNPN and CDR2 SVGIG (reference sequence). V dropped 1 base and J dropped 0 bases, with 10 bases sitting between them. The chain's CDR3 is CAWSGTSLAKNIQYF. CDR3 DNA sequence: TGTGCCTGGAGTGGGACATCCCTAGCCAAAAACATTCAGTACTTC.